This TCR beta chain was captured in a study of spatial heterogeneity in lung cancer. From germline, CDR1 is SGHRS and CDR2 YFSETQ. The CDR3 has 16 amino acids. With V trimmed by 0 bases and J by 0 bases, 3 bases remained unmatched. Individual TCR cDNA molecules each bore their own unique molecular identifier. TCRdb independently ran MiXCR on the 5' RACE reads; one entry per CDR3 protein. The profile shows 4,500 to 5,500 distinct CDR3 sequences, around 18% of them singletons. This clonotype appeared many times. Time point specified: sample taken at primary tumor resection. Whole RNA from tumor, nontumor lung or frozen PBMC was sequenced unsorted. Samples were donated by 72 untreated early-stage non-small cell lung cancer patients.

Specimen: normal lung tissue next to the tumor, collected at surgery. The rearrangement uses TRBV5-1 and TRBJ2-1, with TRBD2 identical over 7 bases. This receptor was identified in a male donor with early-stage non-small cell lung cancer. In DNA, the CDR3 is TGCGCCAGCAGCTTGGGAGCGGGGCTCTCCTACAATGAGCAGTTCTTC. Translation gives CASSLGAGLSYNEQFF.